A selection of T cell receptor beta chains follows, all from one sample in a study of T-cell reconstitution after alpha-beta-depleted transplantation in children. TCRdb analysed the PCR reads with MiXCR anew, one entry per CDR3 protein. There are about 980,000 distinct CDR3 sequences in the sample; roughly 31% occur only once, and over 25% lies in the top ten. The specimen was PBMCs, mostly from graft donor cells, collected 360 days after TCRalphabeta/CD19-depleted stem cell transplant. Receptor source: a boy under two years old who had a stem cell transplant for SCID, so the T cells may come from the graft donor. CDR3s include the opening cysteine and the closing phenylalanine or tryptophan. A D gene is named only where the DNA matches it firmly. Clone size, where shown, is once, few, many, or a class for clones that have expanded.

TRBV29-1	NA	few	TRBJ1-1	TGCAGCGTTGAGTTTGTCGGGGGAGCTTTCTTT	CSVEFVGGAFF
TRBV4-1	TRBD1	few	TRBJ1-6	TGCGCCAGCAGCCAGGGCCGGACAGGGGAAGTGCCACCCCTCCACTTT	CASSQGRTGEVPPLHF
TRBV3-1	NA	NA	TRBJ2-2	TGTGCCAGCAGCCCTACAGGGATCGCCGGGGAGCTGTTTTTT	CASSPTGIAGELFF
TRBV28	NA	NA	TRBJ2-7	TGTGCCAGCAGTTTATGGCCGGAGGCCGAGCAGTACTTC	CASSLWPEAEQYF
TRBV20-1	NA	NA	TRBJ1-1	TGCAGTGCCATTCGGGGGAGGACTGAAGCTTTCTTT	CSAIRGRTEAFF
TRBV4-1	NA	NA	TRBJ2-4	TGCGCCAGCAGCCAAGGGGACGGTAAAAACATTCAGTACTTC	CASSQGDGKNIQYF
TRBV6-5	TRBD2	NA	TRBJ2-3	TGTGCCAGCAGTTACGGGCCGGGGGGAAGCACAGATACGCAGTATTTT	CASSYGPGGSTDTQYF
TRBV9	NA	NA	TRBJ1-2	TGTGCCAGCAGCGTAGCGCTCGGACAGAGGAATGGCTACACCTTC	CASSVALGQRNGYTF
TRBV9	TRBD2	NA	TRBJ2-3	TGTGCCAGCAGCGTAGCTGAGAGTCCTCGGCTAGCGGGGGGTAGGGATACGCAGTATTTT	CASSVAESPRLAGGRDTQYF
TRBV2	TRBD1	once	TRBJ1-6	TGTGCCAGCAGTGAACCGGGCGCCAGTCAGGGGGCCCTCCACTTT	CASSEPGASQGALHF
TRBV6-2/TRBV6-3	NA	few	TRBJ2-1	TGTGCCAGCAGTTACTTAAGGAGCGGGCGGGATTTCTACAATGAGCAGTTCTTC	CASSYLRSGRDFYNEQFF
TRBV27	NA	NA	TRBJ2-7	TGTGCCAGCAGCTCCTGGGGGGCAGGGCTTACCTACGAGCAGTACTTC	CASSSWGAGLTYEQYF
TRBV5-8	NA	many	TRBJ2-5	TGTGCCAGCAGCTTTAGACAGATCCAAGAGACCCAGTACTTC	CASSFRQIQETQYF
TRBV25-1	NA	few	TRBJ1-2	TGTGCCAGCAGTGACTATAAGGATGGCTACACCTTC	CASSDYKDGYTF
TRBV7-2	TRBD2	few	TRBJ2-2	TGTGCCAGCAGCCCGGGACTAGCGGGGGGAACCGGGGAGCTGTTTTTT	CASSPGLAGGTGELFF
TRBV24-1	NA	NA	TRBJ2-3	TGTGCCACCAGTGACTCTTCCGGGACTGGAACAGATACGCAGTATTTT	CATSDSSGTGTDTQYF
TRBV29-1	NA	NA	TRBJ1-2	TGCAGCGTTGCAAGCCTTACAAGGGGGAAAGGCTATGGCTACACCTTC	CSVASLTRGKGYGYTF
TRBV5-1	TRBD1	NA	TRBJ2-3	TGCGCCAGCAGCCGGACAGGGCCAACTTTAGACACAGATACGCAGTATTTT	CASSRTGPTLDTDTQYF
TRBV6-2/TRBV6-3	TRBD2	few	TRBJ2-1	TGTGCCAGCAGTCGTAGCGGGGGGTTCTACAATGAGCAGTTCTTC	CASSRSGGFYNEQFF
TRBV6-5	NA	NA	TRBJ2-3	TGTGCCACGACTAGGACAGATACGCAGTATTTT	CATTRTDTQYF
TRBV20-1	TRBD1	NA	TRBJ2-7	TGCAGTGCCGCGTACGCCCCGGACAGGGCCCTCTCCTACGAGCAGTACTTC	CSAAYAPDRALSYEQYF
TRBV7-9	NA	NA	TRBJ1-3	TGTGCCAGCAGCTTATGGCAAAGCTCTGGAAACACCATATATTTT	CASSLWQSSGNTIYF
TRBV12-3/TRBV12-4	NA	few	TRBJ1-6	TGTGCCAGCAGGTCGGGGAGTTACTCGAATTCACCCCTCCACTTT	CASRSGSYSNSPLHF
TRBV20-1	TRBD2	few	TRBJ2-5	TGCAGTGCTAGTGGGCGGGGGGGTCTCCAAGAGACCCAGTACTTC	CSASGRGGLQETQYF
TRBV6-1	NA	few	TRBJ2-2	TGTGCCAGCCACCGGGCAGGCACCGGGGAGCTGTTTTTT	CASHRAGTGELFF
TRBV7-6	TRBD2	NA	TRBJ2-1	TGTGCCAGCAGCGGCTTAACGGGAGGGAGCGATGAGCAGTTCTTC	CASSGLTGGSDEQFF
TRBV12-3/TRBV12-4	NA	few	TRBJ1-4	TGTGCCAGCAGTTTAGGTGGGACCTGGAGGGAAAAACTGTTTTTT	CASSLGGTWREKLFF
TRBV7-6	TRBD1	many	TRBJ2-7	TGTGCCAGCAGCGTCTCGGGACAGAGCTCCTACGAGCAGTACTTC	CASSVSGQSSYEQYF
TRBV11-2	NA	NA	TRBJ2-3	TGTGCCAGCAGCTTAGGCCCAGGGTGGGCAGATACGCAGTATTTT	CASSLGPGWADTQYF
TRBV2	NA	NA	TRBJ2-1	TGTGCCAGCAGCCGGGAATCCTACAATGAGCAGTTCTTC	CASSRESYNEQFF
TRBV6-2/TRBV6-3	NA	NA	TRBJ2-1	TGTGCCAGCAGTGCGGGGGCGGGTTATCACTATGAGCAGTTCTTC	CASSAGAGYHYEQFF
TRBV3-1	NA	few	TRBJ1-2	TGTGCCAGCAGCCAAAGACAAAACTATGGCTACACCTTC	CASSQRQNYGYTF
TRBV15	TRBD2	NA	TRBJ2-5	TGTGCCACCAGCAGCTTTGGGGCGGGGGGAAGCTTCGGAGAGACCCAGTACTTC	CATSSFGAGGSFGETQYF
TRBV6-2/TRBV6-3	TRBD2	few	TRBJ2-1	TGTGCCAGCAGACTAGCGGGGGGCGCATACAATGAGCAGTTCTTC	CASRLAGGAYNEQFF